This TCR beta chain comes out of a study of PD-L1 blockade in urothelial cancer. At the level of the study: The patients' atezolizumab therapy, 1,200 mg intravenously every 3 weeks, started in 2014. Blood-derived samples held a median roughly 150,000 T cells. Analyzed time points were 3 weeks (second dose) and 6 weeks after therapy began. General study results and limits: Where pretreatment blood TCR clonality fell below the median, better survival was predicted.

There are 15 residues in the CDR3. Trimming left V 0 bases short and J 2 bases short, with 12 bases between. Per germline, CDR1 SGHRS and CDR2 YFSETQ. Assay: immunoSEQ multiplex PCR; the TCRdb copy retains only in-frame clones and omits some. The data show 50,000 to 55,000 clones, roughly four fifths seen once. Time point defined: pretreatment peripheral blood. Turning to this clone: Its antigen is as yet unknown.

This material consisted of PBMCs, taken around atezolizumab (anti-PD-L1) treatment. This sequence originates from a man aged 65-85 years with urothelial cancer. This sequence joins TRBV5-1 and TRBJ2-7, with D possibly being TRBD1 (6 bases). CDR3 coding DNA: TGCGCCAGCAGCTTGGACCAGGGGCCGACCTACGAGCAGTACTTC. Encoded protein: CASSLDQGPTYEQYF.